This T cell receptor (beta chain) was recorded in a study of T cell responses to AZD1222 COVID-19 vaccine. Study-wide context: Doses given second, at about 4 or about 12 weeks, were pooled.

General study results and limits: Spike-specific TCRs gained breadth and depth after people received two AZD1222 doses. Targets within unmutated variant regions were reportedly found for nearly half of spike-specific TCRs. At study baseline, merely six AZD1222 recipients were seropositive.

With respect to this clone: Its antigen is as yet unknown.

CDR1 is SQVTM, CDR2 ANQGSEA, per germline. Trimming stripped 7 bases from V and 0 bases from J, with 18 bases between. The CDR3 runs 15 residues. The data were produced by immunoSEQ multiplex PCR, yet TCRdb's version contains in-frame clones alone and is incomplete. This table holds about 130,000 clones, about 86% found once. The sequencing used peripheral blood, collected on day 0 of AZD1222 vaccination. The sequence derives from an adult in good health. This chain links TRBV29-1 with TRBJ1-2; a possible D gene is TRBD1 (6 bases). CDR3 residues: CSGTGGQNTNYGYTF. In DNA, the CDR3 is TGCAGCGGTACCGGGGGGCAGAATACTAACTATGGCTACACCTTC.